This paragraph reports one T cell receptor (beta chain). Its antigen is unidentified. In germline, CDR1 is MNHEY, CDR2 SVGAGI. V was trimmed by 9 bases and J by 7 bases, leaving 13 bases between them. The CDR3 is 12 residues long. The sample comes from a study of T cell repertoires in aging, cancer and after chemotherapy. Study in general: Repeat sampling of healthy donors over several months to years showed clear clonal overlap. General study points: Across the chemotherapy interval, each cancer cohort showed higher median generation probability, suggesting thymic rebound. Compared with age-matched healthy donors, untreated hematological or solid cancer patients showed higher blood TCR clonality.

TCR beta rearrangements were amplified from peripheral blood genomic DNA. Multiplex touch-down PCR with TRB-A/B primers amplified rearranged V-D-J TRB sequences. From the multiplex PCR reads, TCRdb called clonotypes with MiXCR, one entry per CDR3 protein. The sample consists of about 11,000 distinct CDR3 sequences, just under 30% of them appearing once. Sequencing used blood. The sequence came from a human donor in good health. The V call is TRBV6-5, the J call TRBJ2-4; the D gene is possibly TRBD1 (5 bases). The CDR3 bases are TGTGCCAGTGCAGGGTTAGGGAACATTCAGTACTTC. It is translated as CASAGLGNIQYF.